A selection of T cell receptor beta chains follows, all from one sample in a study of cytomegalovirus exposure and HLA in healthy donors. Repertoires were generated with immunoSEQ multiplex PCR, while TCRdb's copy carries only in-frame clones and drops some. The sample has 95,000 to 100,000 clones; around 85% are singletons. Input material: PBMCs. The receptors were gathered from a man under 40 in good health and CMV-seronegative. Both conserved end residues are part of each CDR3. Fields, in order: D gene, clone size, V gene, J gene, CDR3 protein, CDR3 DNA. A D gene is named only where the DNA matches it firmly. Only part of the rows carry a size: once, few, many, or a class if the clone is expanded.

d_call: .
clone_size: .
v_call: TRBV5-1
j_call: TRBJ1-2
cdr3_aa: CASSSWAGSYGYTF
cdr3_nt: TGCGCCAGCAGCTCCTGGGCCGGCAGCTATGGCTACACCTTC

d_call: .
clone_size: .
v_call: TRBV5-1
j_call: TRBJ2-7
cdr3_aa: CASSLRLLDEQYF
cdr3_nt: TGCGCCAGCAGCTTGCGTCTCCTAGACGAGCAGTACTTC

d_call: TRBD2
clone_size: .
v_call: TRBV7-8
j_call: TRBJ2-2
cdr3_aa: CASSLGGMGTGELFF
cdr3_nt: TGTGCCAGCAGCTTGGGAGGGATGGGCACCGGGGAGCTGTTTTTT

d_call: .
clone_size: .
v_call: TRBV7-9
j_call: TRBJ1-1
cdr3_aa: CASSQRLQNTEAFF
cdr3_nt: TGTGCCAGCAGTCAGAGGCTGCAGAACACTGAAGCTTTCTTT

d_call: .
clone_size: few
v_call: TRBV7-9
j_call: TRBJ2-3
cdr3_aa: CASSLAARVDTQYF
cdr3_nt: TGTGCCAGCAGCTTAGCTGCCAGGGTAGATACGCAGTATTTT

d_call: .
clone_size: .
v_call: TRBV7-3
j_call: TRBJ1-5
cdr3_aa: CASSLTQDQPQHF
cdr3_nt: TGTGCCAGCAGCTTAACGCAGGATCAGCCCCAGCATTTT

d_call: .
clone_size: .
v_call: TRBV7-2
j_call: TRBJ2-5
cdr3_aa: CASSLAGRDQETQYF
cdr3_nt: TGTGCCAGCAGCTTAGCTGGCAGGGACCAAGAGACCCAGTACTTC

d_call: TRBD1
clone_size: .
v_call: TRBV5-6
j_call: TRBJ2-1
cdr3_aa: CASSLLTGIVQFF
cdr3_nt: TGTGCCAGCAGCTTGCTGACAGGGATAGTGCAGTTCTTC

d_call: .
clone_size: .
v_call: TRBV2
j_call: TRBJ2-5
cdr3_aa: CASSSVDTRLQETQYF
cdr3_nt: TGTGCCAGCAGTAGTGTGGACACAAGACTTCAAGAGACCCAGTACTTC

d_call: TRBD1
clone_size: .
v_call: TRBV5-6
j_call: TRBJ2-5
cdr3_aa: CASSWRTGGSWETQYF
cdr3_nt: TGTGCCAGCAGCTGGAGGACAGGTGGGTCGTGGGAGACCCAGTACTTC

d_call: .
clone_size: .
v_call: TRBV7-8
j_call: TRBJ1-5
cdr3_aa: CASSLEQGYSNQPQHF
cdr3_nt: TGTGCCAGCAGCTTAGAACAGGGTTATAGCAATCAGCCCCAGCATTTT

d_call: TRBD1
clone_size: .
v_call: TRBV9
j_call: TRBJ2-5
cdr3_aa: CASSRTGGRETQYF
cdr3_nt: TGTGCCAGCAGCCGGACAGGGGGCAGGGAGACCCAGTACTTC

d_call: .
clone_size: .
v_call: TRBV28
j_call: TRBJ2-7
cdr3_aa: CASSSGTSYEQYF
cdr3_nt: TGTGCCAGCAGTTCCGGGACATCCTACGAGCAGTACTTC

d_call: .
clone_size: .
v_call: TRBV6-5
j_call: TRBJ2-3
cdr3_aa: CASSYGQYTDTQYF
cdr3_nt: TGTGCCAGCAGTTACGGGCAGTACACAGATACGCAGTATTTT

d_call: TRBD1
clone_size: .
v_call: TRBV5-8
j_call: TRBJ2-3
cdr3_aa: CASSLGQGERGTQYF
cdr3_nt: TGTGCCAGCAGCTTGGGACAGGGGGAAAGGGGTACGCAGTATTTT

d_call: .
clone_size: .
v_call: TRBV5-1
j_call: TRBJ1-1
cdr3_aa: CASSRELMNTEAFF
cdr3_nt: TGCGCCAGCAGCCGGGAGCTCATGAACACTGAAGCTTTCTTT

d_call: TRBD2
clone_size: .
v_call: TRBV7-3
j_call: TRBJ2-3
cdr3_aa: CATGASGRDTQYF
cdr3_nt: TGTGCCACCGGGGCTAGCGGGAGGGATACGCAGTATTTT

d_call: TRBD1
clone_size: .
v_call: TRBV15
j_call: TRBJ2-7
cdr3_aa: CATSRDSQGAFYEQYF
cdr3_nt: TGTGCCACCAGCAGAGATTCCCAGGGGGCTTTCTACGAGCAGTACTTC

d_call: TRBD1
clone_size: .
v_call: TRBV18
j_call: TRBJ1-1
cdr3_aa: CASSPGQLQYTEAFF
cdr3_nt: TGTGCCAGCTCACCGGGACAGCTCCAGTACACTGAAGCTTTCTTT

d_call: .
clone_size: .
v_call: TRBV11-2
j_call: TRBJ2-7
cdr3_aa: CASRPLARVPYEQYF
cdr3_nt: TGTGCCAGCAGACCGCTGGCCAGGGTCCCCTACGAGCAGTACTTC

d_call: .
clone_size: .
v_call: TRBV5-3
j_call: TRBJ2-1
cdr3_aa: CARSFGRSWGERINEQFF
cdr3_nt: TGTGCCAGAAGCTTTGGGCGTAGTTGGGGGGAGCGAATCAATGAGCAGTTCTTC

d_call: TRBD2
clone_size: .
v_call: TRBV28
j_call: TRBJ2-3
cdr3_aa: CASSPTGGTDTQYF
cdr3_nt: TGTGCCAGCAGTCCCACCGGGGGGACAGATACGCAGTATTTT

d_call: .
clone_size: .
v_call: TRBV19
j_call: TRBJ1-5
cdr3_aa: CASSSDRNQPQHF
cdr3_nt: TGTGCCAGTAGTAGCGATCGCAATCAGCCCCAGCATTTT

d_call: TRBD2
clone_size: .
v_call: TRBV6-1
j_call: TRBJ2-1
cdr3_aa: CASGSGGTSYNEQFF
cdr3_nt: TGTGCCAGCGGGAGCGGGGGGACCTCCTACAATGAGCAGTTCTTC

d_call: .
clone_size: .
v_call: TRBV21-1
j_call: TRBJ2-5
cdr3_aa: CASSTDRRETQYF
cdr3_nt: TGTGCCAGCAGTACGGACAGGAGAGAGACCCAGTACTTC

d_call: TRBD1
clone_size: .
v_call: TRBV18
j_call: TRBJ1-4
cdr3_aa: CASSPVGQSNEKLFF
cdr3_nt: TGTGCCAGCTCACCGGTGGGACAGTCGAATGAAAAACTGTTTTTT

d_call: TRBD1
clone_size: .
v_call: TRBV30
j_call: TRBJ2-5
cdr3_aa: CAWSVQGVETQYF
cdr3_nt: TGTGCCTGGAGTGTACAGGGGGTAGAGACCCAGTACTTC

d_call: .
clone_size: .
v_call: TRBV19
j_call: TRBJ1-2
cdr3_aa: CATSTRNRVEGYTF
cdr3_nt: TGTGCCACCTCAACCCGCAACAGGGTAGAAGGCTACACCTTC

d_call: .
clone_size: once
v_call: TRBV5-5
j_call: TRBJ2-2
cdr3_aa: CASSLVATGELFF
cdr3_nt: TGTGCCAGCAGCTTGGTGGCAACCGGGGAGCTGTTTTTT

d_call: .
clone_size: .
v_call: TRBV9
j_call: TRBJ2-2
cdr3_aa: CASSVGGDGGGELFF
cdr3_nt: TGTGCCAGCAGCGTAGGTGGGGACGGGGGCGGGGAGCTGTTTTTT

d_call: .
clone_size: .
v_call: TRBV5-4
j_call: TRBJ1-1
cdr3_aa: CASSFPSAMNTEAFF
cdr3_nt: TGTGCCAGCAGCTTCCCCAGCGCTATGAACACTGAAGCTTTCTTT

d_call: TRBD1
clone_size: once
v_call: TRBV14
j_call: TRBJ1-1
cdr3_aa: CASSQMDRGDTEAFF
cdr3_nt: TGTGCCAGCAGCCAAATGGACAGGGGGGACACTGAAGCTTTCTTT

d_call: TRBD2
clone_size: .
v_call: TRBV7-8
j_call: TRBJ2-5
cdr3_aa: CASSFWRGILGTQYF
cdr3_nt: TGTGCCAGCAGCTTCTGGCGGGGGATTTTGGGGACCCAGTACTTC

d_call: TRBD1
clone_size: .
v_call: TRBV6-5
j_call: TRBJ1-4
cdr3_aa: CASSYSEGQGGEKLFF
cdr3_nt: TGTGCCAGCAGTTACTCTGAAGGACAGGGAGGTGAAAAACTGTTTTTT

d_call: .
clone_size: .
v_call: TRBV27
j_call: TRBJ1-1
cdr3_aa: CASSLSSRVSEAFF
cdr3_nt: TGTGCCAGCAGTTTATCTAGCAGGGTGAGTGAAGCTTTCTTT

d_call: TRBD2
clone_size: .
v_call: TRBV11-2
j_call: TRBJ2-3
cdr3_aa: CASTLAGVSDTQYF
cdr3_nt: TGTGCCAGCACCCTAGCGGGAGTCTCAGATACGCAGTATTTT

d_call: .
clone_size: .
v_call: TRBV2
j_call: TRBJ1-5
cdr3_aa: CASSDRTGGNQPQHF
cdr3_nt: TGTGCCAGCAGTGATAGGACTGGCGGCAATCAGCCCCAGCATTTT

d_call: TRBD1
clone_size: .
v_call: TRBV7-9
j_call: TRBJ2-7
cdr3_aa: CASSLDRGPEQYF
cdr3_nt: TGTGCCAGCAGCTTAGACAGGGGCCCCGAGCAGTACTTC

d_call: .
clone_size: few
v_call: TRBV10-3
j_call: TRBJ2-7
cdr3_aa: CAISGGKGDTYEQYF
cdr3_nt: TGTGCCATCAGTGGGGGTAAAGGGGACACCTACGAGCAGTACTTC

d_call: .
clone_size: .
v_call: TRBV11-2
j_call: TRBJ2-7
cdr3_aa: CASSLGGRQFYEQYF
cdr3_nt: TGTGCCAGCAGCTTAGGTGGCAGACAGTTTTACGAGCAGTACTTC

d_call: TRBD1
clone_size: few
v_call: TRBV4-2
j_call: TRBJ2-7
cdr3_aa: CASRHDRGRVNEQYF
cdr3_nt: TGTGCCAGCAGACATGACAGGGGGCGAGTTAACGAGCAGTACTTC

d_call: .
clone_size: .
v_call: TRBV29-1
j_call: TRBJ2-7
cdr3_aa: CSVTTATYEQYF
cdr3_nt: TGCAGCGTTACGACAGCCACCTACGAGCAGTACTTC

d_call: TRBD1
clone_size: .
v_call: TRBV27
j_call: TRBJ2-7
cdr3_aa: CASQPPGQGKAVGYEQYF
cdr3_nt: TGTGCCAGTCAACCCCCGGGACAGGGGAAAGCGGTGGGCTACGAGCAGTACTTC

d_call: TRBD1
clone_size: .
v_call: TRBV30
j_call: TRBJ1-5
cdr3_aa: CAWSYRGGNQPQHF
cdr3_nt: TGTGCCTGGAGTTACAGGGGTGGCAATCAGCCCCAGCATTTT

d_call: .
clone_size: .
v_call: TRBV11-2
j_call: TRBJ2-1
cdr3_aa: CASSLIRLENNEQFF
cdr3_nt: TGTGCCAGCAGCTTAATAAGGTTGGAGAACAATGAGCAGTTCTTC

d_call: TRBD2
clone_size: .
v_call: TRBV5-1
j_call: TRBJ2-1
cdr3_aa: CASSPGGEYNEQFF
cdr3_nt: TGCGCCAGCAGCCCGGGAGGGGAATACAATGAGCAGTTCTTC

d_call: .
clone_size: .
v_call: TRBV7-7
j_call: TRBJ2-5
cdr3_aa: CASSRWGGATQYF
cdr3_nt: TGTGCTAGCAGCCGGTGGGGTGGGGCGACCCAGTACTTC

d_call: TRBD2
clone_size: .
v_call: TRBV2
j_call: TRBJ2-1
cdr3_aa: CASSVFSGGEMDEQFF
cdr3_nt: TGTGCCAGCAGTGTTTTTAGCGGGGGGGAAATGGATGAGCAGTTCTTC

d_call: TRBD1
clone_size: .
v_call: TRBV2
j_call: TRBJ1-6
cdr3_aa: CASSLDRASSYNSPLHF
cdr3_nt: TGTGCCAGCAGTTTGGACAGGGCGAGCTCCTATAATTCACCCCTCCACTTT

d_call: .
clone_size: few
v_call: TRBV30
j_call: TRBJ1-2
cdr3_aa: CAWNRGRIYGYTF
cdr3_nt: TGTGCCTGGAATAGGGGCCGGATTTATGGCTACACCTTC

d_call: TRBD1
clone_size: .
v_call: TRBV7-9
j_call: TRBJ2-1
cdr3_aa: CASTLQGDQFF
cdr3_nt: TGTGCCAGCACCCTCCAGGGGGACCAGTTCTTC

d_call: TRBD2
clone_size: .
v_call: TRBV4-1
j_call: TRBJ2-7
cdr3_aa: CASSPAGGRTYEQYF
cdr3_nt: TGCGCCAGCAGCCCGGCGGGCGGGAGGACCTACGAGCAGTACTTC

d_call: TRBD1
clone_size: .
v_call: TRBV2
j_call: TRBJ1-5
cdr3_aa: CASSHGTGRNQPQHF
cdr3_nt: TGTGCCAGCAGTCATGGGACAGGGAGGAATCAGCCCCAGCATTTT

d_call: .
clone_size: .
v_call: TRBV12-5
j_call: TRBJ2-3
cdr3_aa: CASGLETSTDTQYF
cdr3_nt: TGTGCTAGTGGTTTGGAGACTAGCACAGATACGCAGTATTTT

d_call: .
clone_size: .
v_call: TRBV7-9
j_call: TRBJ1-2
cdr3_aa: CASSSRWTVYGYTF
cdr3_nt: TGTGCCAGCAGCTCCCGTTGGACAGTCTATGGCTACACCTTC

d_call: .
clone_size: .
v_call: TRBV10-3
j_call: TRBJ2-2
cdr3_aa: CAIGLQGRGGELFF
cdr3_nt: TGTGCCATCGGATTACAGGGGCGGGGCGGGGAGCTGTTTTTT

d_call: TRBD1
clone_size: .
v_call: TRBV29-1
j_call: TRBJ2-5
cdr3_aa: CSVEAPDRGRETQYF
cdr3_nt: TGCAGCGTTGAGGCCCCTGACAGGGGAAGGGAGACCCAGTACTTC